Following are 22 T cell receptor beta chains from one sample sequenced in a study of CD4 T cells in relation to SARS-CoV-2 and coronaviruses. Before the COVID-19 pandemic, during about 2010-2019, CD4+ T cells were taken from unexposed donors. Only in-frame clones appear in the TCRdb table, and some are missing; sequencing was by immunoSEQ multiplex PCR. The sample lists some 64,000 clones; about 95% were seen once. Sequences were obtained from naive CD4+ T cells from PBMCs. The subset: naive CD4+ T cells isolated by negative enrichment. The receptors here all came from a human donor in good health.

This chain connects TRBV3-1 (or the pseudogene TRBV3-2) to TRBJ2-5, with D maybe TRBD1 (6 bases). V lost 1 base, J lost 4 bases, and 22 bases lay in between. CDR3 size: 18 residues. CDR1 and CDR2 from the germline V gene are LGHDT and YNNKEL (reference sequence). The CDR3 region has the DNA TGTGCCAGCAGCCAAGGTTTGCAGGGGACATTAAGTAGAGAGACCCAGTACTTC. This sequence encodes CASSQGLQGTLSRETQYF.

The chain couples TRBV5-1 to TRBJ1-4; D may be TRBD1 (5 bases). V lost 0 bases and J 8 bases, leaving 17 bases between the germline ends. Germline CDR1 is SGHRS and CDR2 is YFSETQ. The CDR3 covers 16 residues. The CDR3, as DNA: TGCGCCAGCAGCTTGGCCGTCCCACGAGGGACGGAAAAACTGTTTTTT. This codes for CASSLAVPRGTEKLFF.

CDR3 sequence: CASSSGPTNTEAFF. The CDR3, as DNA: TGCGCCAGCAGCTCGGGACCGACGAACACTGAAGCTTTCTTT. The chain employs TRBV5-1 and TRBJ1-1; D might be TRBD1 (5 bases). V lost 3 bases, J lost 1 base, and 10 bases lay in between. The CDR3 covers 14 residues. Germline CDR1 and CDR2: SGHRS and YFSETQ.

This chain links TRBV10-3 with TRBJ1-1, with TRBD1 matching over 11 bases. The germline V gene has CDR1 ENHRY and CDR2 SYGVKD. Trimming took 3 bases from V and 5 from J; bases not matched to a gene: 5. This CDR3 contains 15 residues. The CDR3 DNA follows: TGTGCCATCAGTGATAAGGACAGGGGGCGAACTGAAGCTTTCTTT. As protein: CAISDKDRGRTEAFF.

This clone was seen a single time. The chain is built from TRBV30 and TRBJ2-2; D is perhaps TRBD1 or TRBD2 (5 bases each). This CDR3 has 17 amino acids. From germline, CDR1 is GTSNPN and CDR2 SVGIG (reference sequence). V was cut by 3 bases and J by 2 bases, with 19 bases left in between. CDR3 protein: CAWRGTVGTFNTGELFF. In DNA, the CDR3 is TGTGCCTGGAGGGGGACGGTGGGCACCTTCAACACCGGGGAGCTGTTTTTT.

The V gene is TRBV5-4, the J gene TRBJ2-1; D is uncertain. CDR1 and CDR2 (germline): SGHNT, YYREEE (reference sequence). CDR3 size: 15 residues. With 0 bases removed from V and 0 bases from J, the gap between germline ends came to 7 bases. This chain's CDR3 is CASSLGTSSYNEQFF. In DNA form, the CDR3 reads TGTGCCAGCAGCTTGGGCACAAGCTCCTACAATGAGCAGTTCTTC.

The chain joins TRBV28 to TRBJ1-2; a possible D gene is TRBD1 (5 bases). The CDR3 consists of 14 residues. CDR1 MDHEN and CDR2 SYDVKM come from the germline V gene. V dropped 6 bases and J dropped 0 bases, with 11 bases sitting between them. The CDR3 nucleotides read TGTGCCAGCAGGGAGGGGTCCCCTAACTATGGCTACACCTTC. It codes for CASREGSPNYGYTF.

This clone was recorded only once. The chain is built from TRBV10-3 and TRBJ2-1; tentative D call: TRBD1 (6 bases). Per germline, CDR1 ENHRY and CDR2 SYGVKD. The CDR3 has 15 amino acids. The V end was cut by 5 bases, the J end by 6 bases, with 17 bases between. The CDR3 DNA sequence: TGTGCCATCAGTCCACAGGGTCAGTTCGTCAATGAGCAGTTCTTC. Translation: CAISPQGQFVNEQFF.

The chain is built from TRBV10-3 and TRBJ1-1, with D tentatively TRBD1 (5 bases). This CDR3 has 15 residues. Germline V gene data show CDR1 as ENHRY and CDR2 as SYGVKD. Deletions cut 1 base from V and 6 bases from J, with 15 bases between. CDR3: CAISEFLGGSPEAFF. The CDR3 DNA reads TGTGCCATCAGTGAGTTTCTTGGGGGATCGCCTGAAGCTTTCTTT.

This clone appeared a single time. The J gene is TRBJ2-7, the V gene TRBV3-1 (or the pseudogene TRBV3-2); TRBD2 matches at 10 bases. With 4 bases clipped from V and 6 bases from J, the junction kept 18 bases outside the gene matches. Germline V CDR1 and CDR2: LGHDT, YNNKEL (reference sequence). The CDR3 consists of 18 residues. The CDR3 spells CASSPRSLAGAKSGEQYF. The CDR3 DNA is TGTGCCAGCAGCCCCCGAAGTCTAGCGGGAGCCAAATCGGGCGAGCAGTACTTC.

This chain uses TRBV5-1 with TRBJ1-4; TRBD1 matches at 12 bases. The J segment lost 7 bases and the V segment lost 3 bases, leaving 7 bases of the junction unmatched. Germline CDR1 reads SGHRS; CDR2 reads YFSETQ. The CDR3 runs 16 residues. DNA of the CDR3: TGCGCCAGCAGCTCGGGACAGGGGGCGCTTGTTGAAAAACTGTTTTTT. Translation: CASSSGQGALVEKLFF.

V is TRBV10-1 and J is TRBJ1-1, with D perhaps matching TRBD1 (6 bases). The germline V and J ends were trimmed by 5 bases and 3 bases, with 13 bases remaining between them. Germline loops: CDR1 WNHNN, CDR2 SYGVQD (reference sequence). This CDR3 is 14 amino acids long. The CDR3, as DNA: TGCGCCAGCAGTAATGGGGGCGCGGACACTGAAGCTTTCTTT. This translates into CASSNGGADTEAFF.

The chain links TRBV3-1 (or the pseudogene TRBV3-2) to TRBJ2-1; TRBD2 matches 8 bases. The CDR3 extends over 16 amino acids. V gave up 1 base and J gave up 8 bases; unmatched junction bases: 10. Looked up from germline, CDR1 is LGHDT and CDR2 is YNNKEL (reference sequence). CDR3: CASSQGPPGLVHEQFF. CDR3 DNA: TGTGCCAGCAGCCAAGGTCCGCCGGGACTAGTGCATGAGCAGTTCTTC.

The chain carries TRBV6-1 and TRBJ2-3, with 8 bases lining up with TRBD1. The J segment lost 5 bases and the V segment lost 2 bases, leaving 12 bases of the junction unmatched. The germline V gene encodes CDR1 MNHNS and CDR2 SASEGT. The CDR3 spans 17 residues. The CDR3 here is CASSESLGQGAKDTQYF. Here the CDR3 DNA reads TGTGCCAGCAGTGAATCTCTAGGGCAGGGGGCTAAAGATACGCAGTATTTT.

This clone occurred once. The chain has TRBV11-2 and TRBJ2-3; the match to TRBD2 covers 12 bases. There are 16 residues in the CDR3. Trimming cost V 4 bases and J 4 bases; bases outside gene matches: 6. Germline V CDR1 and CDR2: SGHAT, FQNNGV. The DNA for the CDR3 is TGTGCCAGCAGCTCACGACTAGCGGGAGAGGCAGATACGCAGTATTTT. This codes for CASSSRLAGEADTQYF.

The chain carries TRBV7-9 and TRBJ2-2; D is tentatively TRBD1 or TRBD2 (6 bases each). The germline V gene has CDR1 SEHNR and CDR2 FQNEAQ (reference sequence). The CDR3 extends over 15 amino acids. The V end lost 3 bases, the J end lost 4 bases, and 12 bases lay between the germline ends. The CDR3 protein is CASSFRQEGTGELFF. The CDR3 DNA is TGTGCCAGCAGCTTCAGACAGGAGGGCACCGGGGAGCTGTTTTTT.

The chain joins TRBV30 to TRBJ1-1; 7 nucleotides agree with TRBD1. This CDR3 region has 13 residues. Trimming took 4 bases from V and 1 from J; bases not matched to a gene: 3. Germline V gene sequence: CDR1 GTSNPN, CDR2 SVGIG (reference sequence). In nucleotides, the CDR3 is TGTGCCTGGACAGGGGGGGCGAACACTGAAGCTTTCTTT. It encodes CAWTGGANTEAFF.

The chain uses TRBV28 and TRBJ1-2; D remains ambiguous. The CDR3 consists of 21 residues. Germline lookup yields CDR1 MDHEN and CDR2 SYDVKM. V lost 4 bases, J lost 1 base, and 31 bases lay in between. The CDR3: CASSYTRNWLRTDPLNYGYTF. Written as DNA, the CDR3 is TGTGCCAGCAGTTACACCCGGAACTGGCTCCGTACAGACCCACTTAACTATGGCTACACCTTC.

The chain recombines TRBV27 with TRBJ2-7; D gene ambiguous. The V gene's germline CDR1 is MNHEY and CDR2 SMNVEV (reference sequence). The V gene lost 5 bases and the J gene lost 2 bases, with 22 bases spanning the gap. This CDR3 is 17 amino acids long. The CDR3 sequence is CASSPVKSTDLPYEQYF. The CDR3 DNA reads TGTGCCAGCAGTCCCGTAAAGTCTACCGACTTACCCTACGAGCAGTACTTC.

This chain joins TRBV18 and TRBJ2-3; TRBD2 is a possible D gene (5 bases). With 3 bases removed from V and 6 bases from J, the gap between germline ends came to 10 bases. Germline CDR1 KGHSH, CDR2 LQKENI. The length of the CDR3 is 13 residues. The CDR3 nucleotides are TGTGCCAGCTCACCCTACGGGGTGGATACGCAGTATTTT. Amino acids: CASSPYGVDTQYF.

The chain has TRBV14 and TRBJ1-1; 12 bases fit TRBD1. Germline V gene sequence: CDR1 SGHDN, CDR2 FVKESK. The CDR3 contains 17 residues. Trimming at V came to 1 base and at J to 5 bases, leaving 8 bases not matched to a gene. CDR3: CASSQAGTGGWKTEAFF. The CDR3 DNA sequence: TGTGCCAGCAGCCAAGCTGGGACAGGGGGCTGGAAAACTGAAGCTTTCTTT. The entire variable domain, with the rest obtained from reference TRBV14 and TRBJ1-1, is as follows: EAGVTQFPSHSVIEKGQTVTLRCDPISGHDNLYWYRRVMGKEIKFLLHFVKESKQDESGMPNNRFLAERTGGTYSTLKVQPAELEDSGVYFCASSQAGTGGWKTEAFFGQGTRLTVV.

With regard to this clone: The same CDR3 can be traced to other DNA sequences in this sample. The chain couples TRBV2 to TRBJ2-7, with D unclear. Germline lookup yields CDR1 SNHLY and CDR2 FYNNEI. Trimming pared 1 base from V and 4 bases from J, leaving 2 bases between. This CDR3 has 11 residues. The DNA for the CDR3 is TGTGCCAGCAGTGAAGTATACGAGCAGTACTTC. Translated: CASSEVYEQYF.